A single sample gave rise to the 6 T cell receptor beta chains below, sequenced in a study of blood T cell repertoires in COVID-19. Clones were sequenced by immunoSEQ multiplex PCR, and TCRdb holds only the in-frame ones, with some missing. The table shows over 300,000 clones, with approximately 84% occurring only once. Sequences were obtained from PBMCs or T cells enriched from blood (not recorded which). Receptors were obtained from a woman aged 18-29 years who had recovered from COVID-19.

The chain has TRBV27 and TRBJ2-5; weak D call: TRBD1 (5 bases). This CDR3 contains 12 residues. Germline CDR1 MNHEY, CDR2 SMNVEV (reference sequence). The V end lost 2 bases, the J end lost 4 bases, and 5 bases lay between the germline ends. As DNA, the CDR3 is TGTGCCAGCAGTTTAAGGGGAGAGACCCAGTACTTC. As protein: CASSLRGETQYF.

As to this clone: Different DNA sequences within this sample yield the same CDR3. The chain uses TRBV30 and TRBJ1-1; 8 bases fit TRBD1. The CDR3 length is 12 residues. Trimming cost V 2 bases and J 4 bases; bases outside gene matches: 0. Germline V lookup: CDR1 GTSNPN, CDR2 SVGIG (reference sequence). CDR3 sequence: CAWSTGGTEAFF. Here the CDR3 DNA reads TGTGCCTGGAGTACAGGGGGCACTGAAGCTTTCTTT.

The rearrangement uses TRBV7-6 and TRBJ2-2; tentative D call: TRBD2 (6 bases). This CDR3 has 14 residues. Trimming removed 3 bases from V and 1 base from J, with 6 bases in between. Looked up from germline, CDR1 is SGHVS and CDR2 is FNYEAQ. DNA for the CDR3: TGTGCCAGCAGCTTGCGGGGGAACACCGGGGAGCTGTTTTTT. Amino acids: CASSLRGNTGELFF.

V and J are TRBV6-5 and TRBJ1-2; D is perhaps TRBD1 (5 bases). V was clipped by 2 bases and J by 4 bases, with 14 bases between them. The V gene's germline CDR1 is MNHEY and CDR2 SVGAGI. This CDR3 region has 15 residues. The CDR3 loop is CASSYTPWGVYGYTF. The CDR3 DNA is TGTGCCAGCAGTTACACACCTTGGGGGGTCTATGGCTACACCTTC.

The chain carries TRBV9 and TRBJ1-2; 12 nucleotides match TRBD1. With V trimmed by 5 bases and J by 2 bases, 4 bases remained unmatched. The CDR3 is 15 amino acids. Germline-derived CDR1 and CDR2 are SGDLS and YYNGEE. The CDR3 reads CASRGQGAGNYGYTF. CDR3 DNA sequence: TGTGCCAGCAGGGGACAGGGGGCGGGAAACTATGGCTACACCTTC. The full variable domain, completed using reference TRBV9 and TRBJ1-2, is DSGVTQTPKHLITATGQRVTLRCSPRSGDLSVYWYQQSLDQGLQFLIQYYNGEERAKGNILERFSAQQFPDLHSELNLSSLELGDSALYFCASRGQGAGNYGYTFGSGTRLTVV.

This clone has only one observation. This chain links TRBV5-6 with TRBJ1-5, with D unresolved. CDR1 and CDR2 (germline): SGHDT, YYEEEE. This CDR3 is 13 amino acids long. V was trimmed by 0 bases and J by 4 bases, leaving 5 bases between them. This CDR3 is CASSLAGNQPQHF. DNA of the CDR3: TGTGCCAGCAGCTTGGCGGGGAATCAGCCCCAGCATTTT. The full variable domain, its missing parts supplied by reference TRBV5-6 and TRBJ1-5, is DAGVTQSPTHLIKTRGQQVTLRCSPKSGHDTVSWYQQALGQGPQFIFQYYEEEERQRGNFPDRFSGHQFPNYSSELNVNALLLGDSALYLCASSLAGNQPQHFGDGTRLSIL.